One and the same sample provided the 17 T cell receptor beta chains below, sequenced in a study of T cell repertoires in cytomegalovirus infection (dated by TCRdb to the late 2010s). These reads were obtained on an Illumina HiSeq 1500. TCRdb reprocessed the public reads (quality trimming at Q25 with fastp, clone calling with MiXCR) and kept in-frame beta chains. Rows with one shared CDR3 protein collapse into an entry with the most common genes and DNA. In all, the sample holds approximately 730,000 distinct CDR3 sequences, and about 33% of those were seen once. Over 15% of the sample goes to the ten largest clones. Reading the label with the study, this specimen's treatment or condition is: in vitro stimulation with specific CMV peptide epitopes to enrich CMV-specific T cells. No antigen has been identified for these receptors. The input for sequencing was cultured PBMCs, taken from culture after CMV antigen stimulation. Receptors were obtained from a human donor in good health (CMV status not recorded). Some clones in this sample may be carry-over from other donors' samples.

V usage is TRBV12-3 or TRBV12-4 and J usage is TRBJ1-1, with 7 bases identical to TRBD1. V lost 5 bases and J lost 5; bases outside the gene matches: 8. The length of the CDR3 is 14 residues. CDR3 loop: CASSTDRVWTEAFF. In DNA, the CDR3 is TGTGCCAGCAGTACCGACAGGGTCTGGACTGAAGCTTTCTTT.

V usage is TRBV6-2 or TRBV6-3 and J usage is TRBJ1-1; the D gene is possibly TRBD1 (5 bases). The V and J ends lost 5 bases and 6 bases respectively, with 28 bases between them. This CDR3 spans 18 amino acids. Germline lookup yields CDR1 MNHEY and CDR2 SVGEGT. This chain's CDR3 is CASSDDRGKYGPIAEAFF. CDR3 sequence (DNA): TGTGCCAGCAGTGACGACAGAGGAAAGTATGGTCCCATCGCTGAAGCTTTCTTT.

The chain couples TRBV19 to TRBJ1-5; D uncertain. V was pared by 7 bases and J by 0 bases, with 7 bases between. CDR1 is LNHDA and CDR2 is SQIVND in the germline V gene (reference sequence). The CDR3 runs to 13 residues. In DNA, the CDR3 is TGTGCCAGTATGGGGTATAGCAATCAGCCCCAGCATTTT. It encodes CASMGYSNQPQHF.

This clonotype was found a few times. The CDR3 region is CASSLGDLAGDYNEQFF. CDR3 nucleotides: TGTGCCAGCAGCTTAGGGGACCTAGCGGGGGACTACAATGAGCAGTTCTTC. The chain links TRBV7-9 to TRBJ2-1; 10 bases agree with TRBD2. The CDR3 extends over 17 amino acids. Germline V gene sequence: CDR1 SEHNR, CDR2 FQNEAQ (reference sequence). J gave up 3 bases and V 1 base, and 6 bases lay outside the gene matches.

The chain links TRBV7-6 to TRBJ2-7, with TRBD2 matching over 8 bases. The CDR3 length is 15 residues. Germline V lookup: CDR1 SGHVS, CDR2 FNYEAQ. The V segment lost 3 bases and the J segment 5 bases; nucleotides outside the gene matches: 9. CDR3 region: CASSFRSGAWNEQYF. The CDR3, as DNA: TGTGCCAGCAGCTTTCGTAGCGGGGCTTGGAACGAGCAGTACTTC.

This clonotype was seen a handful of times. The chain couples TRBV4-1 to TRBJ1-5; D not certain. CDR1 is MGHRA, CDR2 YSYEKL, per germline. Trimming took 9 bases from V and 9 from J, leaving 15 bases between them. This CDR3 contains 12 residues. In nucleotides, the CDR3 is TGCGCCAGTTACGGGTCTGCCCGGCCCCAGCATTTT. It translates to CASYGSARPQHF.

Only a few counts were recorded for this clonotype. CDR3 sequence reads: CASSPGEQPQHF. The CDR3 region has the DNA TGTGCCAGCAGTCCCGGGGAACAGCCCCAGCATTTT. This rearrangement joins TRBV6-2 or TRBV6-3 to TRBJ1-5, with D hard to call. Germline V gene data show CDR1 as MNHEY and CDR2 as SVGEGT. Trimming left V 5 bases short and J 7 bases short, with 9 bases between. The CDR3 loop spans 12 amino acids.

This rearrangement joins TRBV11-2 to TRBJ2-1, with 7 bases lining up with TRBD2. The germline V gene encodes CDR1 SGHAT and CDR2 FQNNGV. V lost 5 bases, J lost 5 bases, and 9 bases stayed unmatched. CDR3 length: 15 amino acids. The CDR3 reads CASSLIRGRDNEQFF. CDR3 nucleotide sequence: TGTGCCAGCAGCCTGATACGGGGGAGGGACAATGAGCAGTTCTTC.

The table lists this clonotype with a few counts. The rearrangement joins TRBV20-1 to TRBJ2-1; a possible D gene is TRBD1 (6 bases). Per the germline V gene, CDR1 is DFQATT and CDR2 is SNEGSKA (reference sequence). This CDR3 comprises 15 residues. The V gene lost 1 base and the J gene lost 0 bases, with 10 bases spanning the gap. The CDR3 nucleotides are TGCAGTGCTAGAGCTTACAGGGACTCCTACAATGAGCAGTTCTTC. Its protein is CSARAYRDSYNEQFF.

This clonotype came up a few times. This chain connects TRBV18 to TRBJ1-1; no definite D call. This CDR3 contains 13 residues. The V gene lost 2 bases and the J gene lost 7 bases, with 11 bases spanning the gap. CDR1 is KGHSH and CDR2 is LQKENI in the germline V gene. DNA of the CDR3: TGTGCCAGCTCACCATCCGGTCGGTATGAAGCTTTCTTT. Translated, it gives CASSPSGRYEAFF.

This clonotype has only a few counts. The CDR3, as DNA: TGTGCCAGCAGCCGCAGCGCTGGCGAGGGTGAGCAGTTCTTC. This translates into CASSRSAGEGEQFF. J is TRBJ2-1 and V is TRBV6-8, with D perhaps matching TRBD2 (5 bases). Germline values: CDR1 MNHGY, CDR2 SAAAGT. V lost 6 bases and J lost 9, with 18 bases in between. The CDR3 has 14 amino acids.

This clonotype showed up just a few times. The chain couples TRBV20-1 to TRBJ1-1; D is undetermined. The CDR3 contains 14 residues. Germline V lookup: CDR1 DFQATT, CDR2 SNEGSKA (reference sequence). Deletions cut 0 bases from V and 1 base from J, with 9 bases between. CDR3 amino acids: CSARDGDSNTEAFF. The CDR3 nucleotides read TGCAGTGCTAGAGATGGGGATTCGAACACTGAAGCTTTCTTT.

The V gene is TRBV12-3 or TRBV12-4, the J gene TRBJ2-4, with TRBD1 as a possible D gene (6 bases). The CDR3 extends over 13 amino acids. V shed 3 bases and J shed 6 bases, with 9 bases lying between them. The CDR3 protein is CASSLDSRNIQYF. The CDR3 nucleotides read TGTGCCAGCAGTTTGGACAGCCGAAACATTCAGTACTTC.

This clonotype was seen a few times. This CDR3 is CASSFRSPPRHVNEQFF. As DNA, the CDR3 is TGTGCCAGCAGCTTTAGAAGCCCCCCTAGACATGTCAATGAGCAGTTCTTC. This sequence joins TRBV7-2 and TRBJ2-1; no clear D. This CDR3 is 17 amino acids long. The V end was cut by 3 bases, the J end by 6 bases, with 21 bases between. Looked up from germline, CDR1 is SGHTA and CDR2 is FQGNSA. Looking up the rest from reference TRBV7-2 and TRBJ2-1 gives the full variable domain: GAGVSQSPSNKVTEKGKDVELRCDPISGHTALYWYRQSLGQGLEFLIYFQGNSAPDKSGLPSDRFSAERTGGSVSTLTIQRTQQEDSAVYLCASSFRSPPRHVNEQFFGPGTRLTVL.

This clonotype was seen more than once but under ten times. The rearrangement links TRBV6-5 to TRBJ2-3; tentatively, D is TRBD1 or TRBD2 (6 bases each). The CDR3 spans 15 residues. Deletions cut 0 bases from V and 6 bases from J, with 13 bases between. The germline CDR1 and CDR2 sequences are MNHEY and SVGAGI. CDR3 loop: CASSYSIIGGDTQYF. The CDR3 bases are TGTGCCAGCAGTTACTCCATTATCGGGGGCGATACGCAGTATTTT.

This clonotype was seen a handful of times. J is TRBJ2-5 and V is TRBV4-3; D possibly uses TRBD1 or TRBD2 (6 bases each). The CDR3 consists of 16 residues. Trimming stripped 1 base from V and 3 bases from J, with 15 bases between. Germline V CDR1 and CDR2: LGHNA, YSLEER. The CDR3 protein is CASSQVYRGLEETQYF. The CDR3 DNA follows: TGCGCCAGCAGCCAAGTCTATCGGGGGCTCGAAGAGACCCAGTACTTC.

Comment on this clonotype: Germline is not matched at one junction end, which may reflect a read error. V usage is TRBV2 and J usage is TRBJ2-2, with 8 bases aligning to TRBD1. This CDR3 is built from 16 residues. Germline V gives CDR1 SNHLY, CDR2 FYNNEI. This CDR3 reads CASKGFGDRNTGELFF. The CDR3 nucleotides are TGTGCCAGCAAGGGGTTCGGGGACAGGAACACCGGTGAGCTGTTTTTT. Supplemented by reference TRBV2 and TRBJ2-2, the full variable domain reads EPEVTQTPSHQVTQMGQEVILRCVPISNHLYFYWYRQILGQKVEFLVSFYNNEISEKSEIFDDQFSVERPDGSNFTLKIRSTKLEDSAMYFCASKGFGDRNTGELFFGEGSRLTVL.